The rows below give T cell receptor beta chains drawn from one sample of a study of TIL therapy for anti-PD-1-resistant metastatic lung cancer. Sequenced by immunoSEQ multiplex PCR; TCRdb stores in-frame clones only, minus some. The data show 50,000 or so clones, about two thirds seen once. The material was tumor tissue, obtained at baseline. The receptors come from a person aged 25-80 years with non-small cell lung cancer. Both conserved end residues are part of each CDR3.

TRBV6-1	TRBJ2-7	CASSEGGGALGRQYF
TRBV6-6	TRBJ1-1	CASTRKQGAVTEAFF
TRBV4-1	TRBJ2-7	CASSQGLGGSEQYF
TRBV7-7	TRBJ2-1	CASSLSPSGHNEQFF
TRBV14	TRBJ1-2	CASSRGHGQDGYTF
TRBV4-1	NA	CASSQEGLAYEQYF
TRBV14	TRBJ1-4	CASSPSVRNYNEKLFF
TRBV7-7	TRBJ2-5	CASSLLGNKGEAQYF
TRBV5-1	TRBJ2-2	CASRDTGRNGELFF
TRBV4-1	TRBJ1-2	CASSQADRVSNYGYTF
TRBV10-1	TRBJ2-5	CASSEAGGLQETQYF
TRBV9	TRBJ2-2	CASSVVGQGSARELFF
TRBV18	TRBJ1-1	CASSPIETGSSEAFF
TRBV2	TRBJ1-1	CASSRDGEAFF
TRBV6-4	TRBJ1-2	CASSATGSYGYTF
TRBV7-9	TRBJ1-1	CASSLDREAFF
TRBV28	TRBJ2-5	CASRVAGEWETQYF
TRBV5-1	TRBJ1-5	CASSLSDPGNQPQHF
TRBV6-5	TRBJ1-3	CASSYSRLAGNTIYF
TRBV19	TRBJ1-2	CASSMSARQAAYGYTF